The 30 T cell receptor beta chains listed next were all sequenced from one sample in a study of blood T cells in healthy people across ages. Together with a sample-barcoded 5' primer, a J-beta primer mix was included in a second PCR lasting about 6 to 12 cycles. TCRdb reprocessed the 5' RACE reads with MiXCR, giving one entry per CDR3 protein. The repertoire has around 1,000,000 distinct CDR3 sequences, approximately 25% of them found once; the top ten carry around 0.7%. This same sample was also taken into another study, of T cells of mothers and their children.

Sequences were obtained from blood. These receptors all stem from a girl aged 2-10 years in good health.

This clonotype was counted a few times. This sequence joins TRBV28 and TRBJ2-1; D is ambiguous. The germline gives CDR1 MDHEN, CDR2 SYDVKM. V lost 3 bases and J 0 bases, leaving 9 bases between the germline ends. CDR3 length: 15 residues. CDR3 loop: CASSLLASSYNEQFF. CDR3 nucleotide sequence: TGTGCCAGCAGTTTGTTGGCGAGCTCCTACAATGAGCAGTTCTTC.

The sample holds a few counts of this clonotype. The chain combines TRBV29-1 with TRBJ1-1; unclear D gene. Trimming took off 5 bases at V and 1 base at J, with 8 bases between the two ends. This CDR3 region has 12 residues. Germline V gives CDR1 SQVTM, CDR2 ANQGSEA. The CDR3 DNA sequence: TGCAGCGTTCTCACCGCGAACACTGAAGCTTTCTTT. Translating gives CSVLTANTEAFF.

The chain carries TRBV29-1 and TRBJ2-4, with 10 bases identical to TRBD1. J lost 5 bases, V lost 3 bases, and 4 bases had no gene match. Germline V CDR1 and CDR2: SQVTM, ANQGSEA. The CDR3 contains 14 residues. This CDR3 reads CSVDSGQGENIQYF. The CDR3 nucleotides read TGCAGCGTTGATTCCGGACAGGGGGAAAACATTCAGTACTTC.

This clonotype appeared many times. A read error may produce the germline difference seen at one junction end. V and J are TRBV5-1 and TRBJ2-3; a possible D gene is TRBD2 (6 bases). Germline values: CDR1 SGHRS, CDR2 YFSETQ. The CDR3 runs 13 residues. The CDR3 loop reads CASSSGGTDTQYF. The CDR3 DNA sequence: TGTGCCAGCAGCTCGGGGGGCACAGATACGCAGTATTTT. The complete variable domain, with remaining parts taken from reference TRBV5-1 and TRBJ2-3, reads KAGVTQTPRYLIKTRGQQVTLSCSPISGHRSVSWYQQTPGQGLQFLFEYFSETQRNKGNFPGRFSGRQFSNSRSEMNVSTLELGDSALYLCASSSGGTDTQYFGPGTRLTVL.

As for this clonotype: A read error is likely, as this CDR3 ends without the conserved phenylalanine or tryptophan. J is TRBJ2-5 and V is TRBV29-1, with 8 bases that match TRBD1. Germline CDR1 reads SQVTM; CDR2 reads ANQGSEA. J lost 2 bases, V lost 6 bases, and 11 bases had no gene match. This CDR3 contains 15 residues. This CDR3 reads CSVTTGWTGQETQYL. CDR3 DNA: TGCAGCGTGACCACCGGCTGGACAGGGCAAGAGACCCAGTACCTC.

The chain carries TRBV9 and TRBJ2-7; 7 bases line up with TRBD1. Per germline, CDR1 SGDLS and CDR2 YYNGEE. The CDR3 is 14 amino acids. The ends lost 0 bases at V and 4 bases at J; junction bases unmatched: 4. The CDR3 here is CASSVGARGYEQYF. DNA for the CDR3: TGTGCCAGCAGCGTAGGGGCCAGGGGGTACGAGCAGTACTTC.

CDR3 DNA sequence: TGTGCCAGCAGCCAAGAGTTAGCGGGGGTTTCCTACAATGAGCAGTTCTTC. It translates to CASSQELAGVSYNEQFF. The J gene is TRBJ2-1, the V gene TRBV3-1, with 9 bases fitting TRBD2. V lost 0 bases and J lost 1; bases outside the gene matches: 4. This CDR3 has 17 amino acids. Germline loops: CDR1 LGHDT, CDR2 YNNKEL (reference sequence).

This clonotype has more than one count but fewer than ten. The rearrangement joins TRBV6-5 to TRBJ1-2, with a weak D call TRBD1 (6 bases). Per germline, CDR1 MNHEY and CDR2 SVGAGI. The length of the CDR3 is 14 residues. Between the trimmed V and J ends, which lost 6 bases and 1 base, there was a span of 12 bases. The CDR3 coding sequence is TGTGCCAGCAGGGCGGGGGCCCTTAACTATGGCTACACCTTC. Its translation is CASRAGALNYGYTF.

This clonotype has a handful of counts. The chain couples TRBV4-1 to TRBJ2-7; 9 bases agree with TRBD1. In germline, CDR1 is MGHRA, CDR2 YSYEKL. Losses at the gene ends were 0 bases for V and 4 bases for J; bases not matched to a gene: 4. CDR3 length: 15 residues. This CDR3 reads CASSQEGQGGYEQYF. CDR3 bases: TGCGCCAGCAGCCAAGAGGGACAGGGAGGTTACGAGCAGTACTTC.

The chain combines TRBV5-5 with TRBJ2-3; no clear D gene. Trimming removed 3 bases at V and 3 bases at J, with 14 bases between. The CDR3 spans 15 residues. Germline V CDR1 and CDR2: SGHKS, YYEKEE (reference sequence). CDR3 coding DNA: TGTGCCAGCAGCTCAGGCAGATGGGTAACAGATACGCAGTATTTT. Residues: CASSSGRWVTDTQYF.

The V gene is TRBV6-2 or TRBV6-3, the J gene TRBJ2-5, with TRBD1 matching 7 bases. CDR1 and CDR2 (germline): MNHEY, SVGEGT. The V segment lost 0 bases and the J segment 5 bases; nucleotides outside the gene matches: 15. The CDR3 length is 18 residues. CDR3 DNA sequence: TGTGCCAGCAGTTACTCGACCCTCTTACAGGGGAGAGGGGAGACCCAGTACTTC. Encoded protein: CASSYSTLLQGRGETQYF.

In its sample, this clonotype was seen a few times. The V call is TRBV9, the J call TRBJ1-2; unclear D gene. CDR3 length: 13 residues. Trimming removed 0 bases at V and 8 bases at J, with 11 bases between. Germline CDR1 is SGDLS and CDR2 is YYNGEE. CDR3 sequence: CASSVGEIGGYTF. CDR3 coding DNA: TGTGCCAGCAGCGTAGGGGAGATAGGGGGCTACACCTTC.

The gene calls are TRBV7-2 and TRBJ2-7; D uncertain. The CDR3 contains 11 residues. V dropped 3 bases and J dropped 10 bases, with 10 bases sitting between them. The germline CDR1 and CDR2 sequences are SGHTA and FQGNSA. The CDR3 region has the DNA TGTGCCAGCAGCTTCGTGGGCGACCAGTACTTC. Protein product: CASSFVGDQYF.

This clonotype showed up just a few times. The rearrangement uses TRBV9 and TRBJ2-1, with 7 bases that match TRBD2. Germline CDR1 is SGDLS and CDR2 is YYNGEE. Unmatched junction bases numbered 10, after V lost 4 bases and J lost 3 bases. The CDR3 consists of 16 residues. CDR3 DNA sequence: TGTGCCAGCAGCCCCCCCGGAGCGGGGATCTACAATGAGCAGTTCTTC. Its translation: CASSPPGAGIYNEQFF.

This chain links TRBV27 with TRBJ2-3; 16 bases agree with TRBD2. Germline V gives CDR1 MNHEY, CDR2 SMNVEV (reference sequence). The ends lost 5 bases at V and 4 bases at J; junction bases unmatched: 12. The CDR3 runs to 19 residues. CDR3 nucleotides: TGTGCCAGCAGTCCGGGACTAGCGGGAGGGCCGGATCCTCCAGATACGCAGTATTTT. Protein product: CASSPGLAGGPDPPDTQYF.

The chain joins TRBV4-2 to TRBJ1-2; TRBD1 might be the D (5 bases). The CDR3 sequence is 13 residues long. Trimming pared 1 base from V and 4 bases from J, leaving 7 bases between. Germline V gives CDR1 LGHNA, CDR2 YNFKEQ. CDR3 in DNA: TGTGCCAGCAGCCAAGGGGACCTCTATGGCTACACCTTC. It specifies CASSQGDLYGYTF.

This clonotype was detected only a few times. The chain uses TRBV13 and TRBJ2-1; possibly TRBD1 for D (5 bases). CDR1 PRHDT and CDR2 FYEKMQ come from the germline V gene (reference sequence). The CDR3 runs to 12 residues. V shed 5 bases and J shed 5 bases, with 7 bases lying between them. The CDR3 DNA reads TGTGCCAGCAGCACGACAGACAATGAGCAGTTCTTC. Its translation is CASSTTDNEQFF.

DNA for the CDR3: TGTGCCAGCAGCTTATATCCGGCCGCCTACGAGCAGTACTTC. It yields the protein CASSLYPAAYEQYF. This chain joins TRBV7-2 and TRBJ2-7; D ambiguous. V was pared by 2 bases and J by 2 bases, with 10 bases between. The CDR3 runs to 14 residues. The germline V gene encodes CDR1 SGHTA and CDR2 FQGNSA. Full variable domain (rest looked up from reference TRBV7-2 and TRBJ2-7): GAGVSQSPSNKVTEKGKDVELRCDPISGHTALYWYRQSLGQGLEFLIYFQGNSAPDKSGLPSDRFSAERTGGSVSTLTIQRTQQEDSAVYLCASSLYPAAYEQYFGPGTRLTVT.

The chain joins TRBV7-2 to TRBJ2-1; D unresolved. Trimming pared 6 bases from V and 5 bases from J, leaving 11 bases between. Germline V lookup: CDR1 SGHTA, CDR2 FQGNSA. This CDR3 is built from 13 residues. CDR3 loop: CASRVLGNNEQFF. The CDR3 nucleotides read TGTGCCAGCAGGGTCCTGGGGAACAATGAGCAGTTCTTC.

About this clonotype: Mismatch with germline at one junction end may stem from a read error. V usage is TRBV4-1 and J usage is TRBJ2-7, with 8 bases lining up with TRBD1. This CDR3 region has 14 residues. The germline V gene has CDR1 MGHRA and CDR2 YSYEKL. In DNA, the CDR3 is TGCGCCAGCAGCCAAGGTGACAGGGGCTACGGGCAGTACTTC. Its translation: CASSQGDRGYGQYF.

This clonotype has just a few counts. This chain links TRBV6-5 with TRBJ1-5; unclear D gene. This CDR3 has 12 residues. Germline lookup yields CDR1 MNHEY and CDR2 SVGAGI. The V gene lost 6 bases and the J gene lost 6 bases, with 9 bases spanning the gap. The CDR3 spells CASRSVGQPQHF. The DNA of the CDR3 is TGTGCCAGCAGGTCGGTAGGTCAGCCCCAGCATTTT.

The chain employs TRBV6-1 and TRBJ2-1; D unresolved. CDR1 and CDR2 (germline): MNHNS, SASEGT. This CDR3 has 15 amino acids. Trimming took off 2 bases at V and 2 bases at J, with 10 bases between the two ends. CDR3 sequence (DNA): TGTGCCAGCAGTGAACTAGATCGCCCCTACAATGAGCAGTTCTTC. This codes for CASSELDRPYNEQFF.

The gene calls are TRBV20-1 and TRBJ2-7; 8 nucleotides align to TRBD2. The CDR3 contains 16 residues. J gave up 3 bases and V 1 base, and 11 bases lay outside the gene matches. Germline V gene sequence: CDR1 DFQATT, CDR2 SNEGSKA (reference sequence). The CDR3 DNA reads TGCAGTGCTAGAGGGGGTGATAGCGGGAATTTCTACGAGCAGTACTTC. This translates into CSARGGDSGNFYEQYF.

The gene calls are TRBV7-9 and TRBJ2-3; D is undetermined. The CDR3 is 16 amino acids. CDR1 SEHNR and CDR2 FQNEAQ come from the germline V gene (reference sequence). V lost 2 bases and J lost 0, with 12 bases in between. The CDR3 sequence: CASSLIHVTSTDTQYF. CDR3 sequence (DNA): TGTGCCAGCAGCTTAATCCATGTTACTAGCACAGATACGCAGTATTTT.

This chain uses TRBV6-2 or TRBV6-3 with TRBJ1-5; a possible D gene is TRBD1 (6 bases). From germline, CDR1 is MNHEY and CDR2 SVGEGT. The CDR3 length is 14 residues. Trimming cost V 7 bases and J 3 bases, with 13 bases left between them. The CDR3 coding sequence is TGTGCCAGCACCCCGGGACACTCCAATCAGCCCCAGCATTTT. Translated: CASTPGHSNQPQHF.

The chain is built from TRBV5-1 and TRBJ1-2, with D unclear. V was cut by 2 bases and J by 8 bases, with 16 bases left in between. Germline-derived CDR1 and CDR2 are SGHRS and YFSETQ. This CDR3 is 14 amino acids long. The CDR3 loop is CASSFSGPPEGYTF. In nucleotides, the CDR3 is TGCGCCAGCAGCTTTTCCGGACCACCGGAGGGCTACACCTTC.

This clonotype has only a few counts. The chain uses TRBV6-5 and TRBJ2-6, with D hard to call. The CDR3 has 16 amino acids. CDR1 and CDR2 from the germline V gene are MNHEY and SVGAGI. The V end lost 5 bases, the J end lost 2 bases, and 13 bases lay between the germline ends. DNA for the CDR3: TGTGCCAGCAGTCGAATCGATGGACCTGGGGCCAACGTCCTGACTTTC. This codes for CASSRIDGPGANVLTF.

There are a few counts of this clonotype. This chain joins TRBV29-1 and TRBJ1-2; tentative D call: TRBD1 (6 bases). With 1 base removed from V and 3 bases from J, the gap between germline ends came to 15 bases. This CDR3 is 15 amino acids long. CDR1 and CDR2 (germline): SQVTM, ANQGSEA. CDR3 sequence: CSVEGSGGGHYGYTF. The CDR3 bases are TGCAGCGTTGAAGGTTCCGGGGGCGGGCACTATGGCTACACCTTC.

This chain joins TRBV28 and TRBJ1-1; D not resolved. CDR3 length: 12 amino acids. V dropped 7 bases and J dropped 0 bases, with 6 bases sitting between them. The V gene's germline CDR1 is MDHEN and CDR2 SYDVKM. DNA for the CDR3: TGTGCCAGCACGAAGGTGAACACTGAAGCTTTCTTT. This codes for CASTKVNTEAFF.

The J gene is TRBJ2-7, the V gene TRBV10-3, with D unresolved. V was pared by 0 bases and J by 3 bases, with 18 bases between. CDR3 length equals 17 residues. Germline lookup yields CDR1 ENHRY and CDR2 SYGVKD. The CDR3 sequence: CAISESGSVDYSYEQYF. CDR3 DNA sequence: TGTGCCATCAGTGAGTCCGGCAGTGTGGATTACAGCTACGAGCAGTACTTC.